This T cell receptor beta chain was identified in a study of blood T cells in healthy people across ages. Whole-study results and caveats: A strong correlation was seen between TCR beta diversity and naive T cell percentage. Considered underestimates were the diversity estimates obtained from one million T cells.

Each sample provided at least 6 micrograms of extracted total RNA. For the second PCR, which ran for 7 to 11 cycles, a sample-barcoded 5' primer and a J-beta primer mix were used. Each single sample gave us at least 3 million CDR3-containing paired-end reads. MiXCR was run by TCRdb on the 5' RACE reads, yielding one entry per CDR3 protein. Here the sample spans hundreds of thousands of distinct CDR3 sequences, about 30% being singletons. Germline V CDR1 and CDR2: LGHDT, YNNKEL (reference sequence). This CDR3 has 12 residues. V was pared by 5 bases and J by 3 bases, with 8 bases between. This clonotype has ten or more counts. Antigen specificity is unknown.

The receptor was derived from a woman of 80 years or more in good health. The V call is TRBV3-1, the J call TRBJ2-7, with D unclear. The sample taken for sequencing was blood. CDR3 residues: CASSSRYYEQYF. The CDR3 DNA reads TGTGCCAGCAGCTCCCGCTACTACGAGCAGTACTTC.